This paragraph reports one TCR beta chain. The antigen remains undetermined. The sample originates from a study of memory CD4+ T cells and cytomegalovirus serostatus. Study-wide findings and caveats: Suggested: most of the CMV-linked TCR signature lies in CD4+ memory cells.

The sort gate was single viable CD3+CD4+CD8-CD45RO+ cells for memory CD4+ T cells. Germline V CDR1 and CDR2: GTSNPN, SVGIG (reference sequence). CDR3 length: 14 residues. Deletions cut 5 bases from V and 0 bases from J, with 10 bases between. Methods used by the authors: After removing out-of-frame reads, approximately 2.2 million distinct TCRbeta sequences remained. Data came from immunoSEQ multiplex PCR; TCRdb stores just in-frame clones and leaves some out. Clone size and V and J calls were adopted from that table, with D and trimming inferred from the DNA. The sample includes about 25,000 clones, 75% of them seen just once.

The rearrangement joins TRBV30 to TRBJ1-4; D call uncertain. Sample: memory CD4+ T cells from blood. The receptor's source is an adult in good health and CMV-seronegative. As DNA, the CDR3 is TGTGCCTGGCGGGAAGAAGCAACTAATGAAAAACTGTTTTTT. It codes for CAWREEATNEKLFF.